Described below is a single TCR beta chain sequence and its context. It has no known antigen specificity. The record has no base qualities; no much larger clone is one base away. This sample is drawn from a study of cytotoxic CD8 clonotypes in ibrutinib-treated CLL (dated by TCRdb to the early 2020s). About the full investigation: In this cohort, some 16 patients were treatment-naive and some 10 were relapsed/refractory, while fewer than 18 had unmutated IGHV. Partial responses were observed in about 25 patients and complete responses in 2; after a median follow-up of about 69 months, remission was maintained in approximately 14 patients and progression was observed in about twelve. Response samples were taken after a median of approximately a year on treatment, ranging from about 6 to 36 months. On average, each sample had about 250,000 productive templates and tens of thousands of productive rearrangements. Longitudinal samples were obtainable from about 30% of the 86 participants in the trial. Cryopreserved peripheral blood mononuclear cells were obtained before treatment, at response, and at either sustained remission or disease progression. Every sample from remission and from progressive disease was obtained while the patients were still on ibrutinib.

Reading the germline V gene gives CDR1 SGHTA and CDR2 FQGNSA. The CDR3 runs 18 residues from the cysteine to the phenylalanine. Only the CDR3 portion is preserved as DNA: 54 bases, with reading frame beginning at the first base. A distance of 22 bases separates the germline ends of V and J, which lose 8 bases and 0 bases respectively. Each clonotype received, on average, about 10x coverage in deep resolution sequencing performed on a MiSeq, where the target depth lay between 1 in 1 million and 1 in 200,000 T cells. The immunoSEQ hsTCRB Kit was used to generate the TCR beta libraries. The authors' pipeline ran thus. The data were analyzed with ImmunoSEQ Analyzer and ImmunoSEQ Data Assistant, and V, D and J gene assignments followed IMGT definitions. Clonality, which ranges from 0 to 1, was calculated as one minus the normalized Shannon entropy of productive rearrangement frequencies. Only overrepresented clonotypes making up at least 0.05% of the repertoire of each patient were included in the public clonotype analysis. About a dozen repertoires from age-matched healthy donors, obtained from immuneACCESS, served as clonality controls. Sourced from immuneACCESS, this table was stored by TCRdb with only in-frame sequences that have V and J called. A share of the clones is absent; for the studies checked, an unresolved V gene accounts for under half, and the remainder has no known explanation. V and J calls and clone size follow that table, whereas D and trimming were derived from the DNA. Across this sample there are roughly 200,000 clones, with over 65% seen only once. Of the sample, roughly 5.8% falls within the top ten clones.

The time point label corresponds to: approximately 11 months on ibrutinib. For TCR beta library preparation, approximately 2.2 micrograms of genomic DNA were isolated from cryopreserved PBMCs. Longitudinal blood samples from CLL patients on ibrutinib monotherapy underwent high-throughput TCR beta sequencing. The patients took part in an open-label, single-center phase 2 trial of ibrutinib monotherapy. The paper's findings and limits, for the study overall: At baseline, clonality was higher than in age-matched healthy donors and showed a strong correlation with circulating CD8+ T-cell counts. Clonality rose at ibrutinib response, remained stable during sustained remission, and dropped back toward baseline at progression. Public clonotypes were rare and either shrank or stayed stable during treatment, and the rise in clonality at ibrutinib response reflected expansion of private clonotypes. Sampling times were not matched between patients in sustained remission and patients whose disease was progressing, and lymph node repertoires were not examined.

This clonotype was sampled from a human donor with chronic lymphocytic leukemia. The sample consisted of PBMCs, taken after 12 months of ibrutinib treatment. The chain employs TRBV7-2 and TRBJ1-4; tentative D gene TRBD1, with 5 bases matching. The DNA is TGTGCCAGCGGCTCCGATCCCAGGGATACCTCAACTAATGAAAAACTGTTTTTT. Its product reads: CASGSDPRDTSTNEKLFF. The CDR3, completed at both ends by the reference TRBV7-2 and TRBJ1-4 genes, gives the full variable domain GAGVSQSPSNKVTEKGKDVELRCDPISGHTALYWYRQSLGQGLEFLIYFQGNSAPDKSGLPSDRFSAERTGGSVSTLTIQRTQQEDSAVYLCASGSDPRDTSTNEKLFFGSGTQLSVL.